The 23 T cell receptor beta chains listed next were all sequenced from one sample in a study of blood T cell repertoires in COVID-19. TCRdb's copy holds only in-frame clones and misses some; the assay was immunoSEQ multiplex PCR. The table shows 200,000 to 300,000 clones, with approximately 90% occurring only once. Sequencing was carried out using PBMCs or T cells enriched from blood (not recorded which). These receptors all stem from a man over 45 who had been exposed to COVID-19.

This clone was counted a single time. The chain joins TRBV6-6 to TRBJ2-7, with unresolved D. The CDR3 runs 13 residues. Germline V gene lookup returns CDR1 MNHNY and CDR2 SVGAGI (reference sequence). V was pared by 2 bases and J by 3 bases, with 8 bases between. CDR3 loop: CASSYGPRYEQYV. Here the CDR3 DNA reads TGTGCCAGCAGTTACGGGCCCCGCTACGAGCAGTACGTC.

V usage is TRBV9 and J usage is TRBJ1-4, with D possibly being TRBD1 (6 bases). The V and J ends lost 0 bases and 10 bases respectively, with 13 bases between them. Germline CDR1 SGDLS, CDR2 YYNGEE. The CDR3 extends over 14 amino acids. The CDR3 loop is CASSVGGIGGKLFF. The CDR3 DNA sequence: TGTGCCAGCAGCGTAGGGGGCATAGGGGGAAAACTGTTTTTT.

The rearrangement joins TRBV5-5 to TRBJ2-7; possibly TRBD2 for D (6 bases). CDR1 is SGHKS and CDR2 is YYEKEE in the germline V gene (reference sequence). The CDR3 runs to 15 residues. Trimming shortened V by 0 bases and J by 4 bases, and 14 bases separated the two germline ends. In DNA, the CDR3 is TGTGCCAGCAGCTTGGTGTTTAGCGGACTATACGAGCAGTACGTC. Protein: CASSLVFSGLYEQYV.

The chain couples TRBV5-5 to TRBJ2-5; tentatively, D is TRBD2 (5 bases). This CDR3 is 13 amino acids long. The V end was cut by 0 bases, the J end by 4 bases, with 7 bases between. Germline CDR1 SGHKS, CDR2 YYEKEE (reference sequence). CDR3 loop: CASSLAGSETQYF. The CDR3 DNA is TGTGCCAGCAGCTTGGCGGGGTCAGAGACCCAGTACTTC.

This chain connects TRBV5-1 to TRBJ2-7; D possibly corresponds to TRBD1 (6 bases). The germline gives CDR1 SGHRS, CDR2 YFSETQ. The ends were cut back, 4 bases at V and 0 bases at J, with 17 bases in the middle. CDR3 length: 16 amino acids. The CDR3 sequence: CASSDRRTANSYEQYF. CDR3 coding DNA: TGCGCCAGCAGCGATAGACGGACAGCCAACTCCTACGAGCAGTACTTC.

The V and J genes are TRBV2 and TRBJ2-6; 10 positions match TRBD2. With 6 bases clipped from V and 2 bases from J, the junction kept 4 bases outside the gene matches. From germline, CDR1 is SNHLY and CDR2 FYNNEI. The length of the CDR3 is 16 residues. CDR3 sequence: CASSGSGRAGANVLTF. CDR3 bases: TGTGCCAGCAGCGGCAGCGGGAGGGCTGGGGCCAACGTCCTGACTTTC. The full variable domain, its missing parts supplied by reference TRBV2 and TRBJ2-6, is EPEVTQTPSHQVTQMGQEVILRCVPISNHLYFYWYRQILGQKVEFLVSFYNNEISEKSEIFDDQFSVERPDGSNFTLKIRSTKLEDSAMYFCASSGSGRAGANVLTFGAGSRLTVL.

J is TRBJ1-2 and V is TRBV7-2; D possibly corresponds to TRBD1 (6 bases). Germline CDR1 SGHTA, CDR2 FQGNSA. The V and J ends lost 2 bases and 7 bases respectively, with 23 bases between them. The CDR3 loop spans 17 amino acids. CDR3 nucleotide sequence: TGTGCCAGCAGCTTACTGTTCTGGGGACACGGAGGAGGTGGCTACACCTTC. The encoded protein is CASSLLFWGHGGGGYTF.

The V and J genes are TRBV7-3 and TRBJ2-7; TRBD2 aligns across 7 bases. Germline CDR1 SGHTA, CDR2 FQGTGA. The CDR3 length is 13 residues. J lost 8 bases, V lost 2 bases, and 6 bases had no gene match. CDR3 sequence (DNA): TGTGCCAGCAGCTTAGGGGGAGGGTTCCAGCAGTACGTC. Amino acids: CASSLGGGFQQYV.

The V gene is TRBV12-3 or TRBV12-4, the J gene TRBJ2-5; D might be TRBD2 (5 bases). V dropped 4 bases and J dropped 5 bases, with 11 bases sitting between them. This CDR3 contains 13 residues. CDR3 loop: CASSSSSGETQYF. The CDR3, as DNA: TGTGCCAGCAGTTCCTCCTCGGGGGAGACCCAGTACTTC.

V usage is TRBV6-4 and J usage is TRBJ2-2; D is perhaps TRBD1 (5 bases). The CDR3 totals 14 residues. Germline assignment: CDR1 MRHNA and CDR2 SNTAGT. V lost 3 bases to trimming and J lost 5 bases, with 10 bases between them. CDR3 sequence (DNA): TGTGCCAGCAGTGAGGGGCACACGACCGGGGAGCTGTTTTTT. This translates into CASSEGHTTGELFF.

This clone was seen a handful of times. The chain recombines TRBV14 with TRBJ1-2; D is unclear. This CDR3 comprises 15 residues. Between the trimmed V and J ends, which lost 0 bases and 8 bases, there was a span of 16 bases. Germline V gives CDR1 SGHDN, CDR2 FVKESK. CDR3: CASSQDLSAGLGYTF. The CDR3, as DNA: TGTGCCAGCAGCCAAGATTTATCGGCGGGTCTGGGCTACACCTTC.

CDR3 residues: CASSQEGRTYEQYF. CDR3 nucleotide sequence: TGTGCCAGCAGCCAAGAGGGCAGGACCTACGAGCAGTACTTC. J is TRBJ2-7 and V is TRBV4-2; D ambiguous. Trimming left V 0 bases short and J 2 bases short, with 8 bases between. This CDR3 comprises 14 residues. CDR1 is LGHNA, CDR2 YNFKEQ, per germline.

The J gene is TRBJ1-6, the V gene TRBV6-2 or TRBV6-3, with 9 bases aligning to TRBD1. V dropped 4 bases and J dropped 7; count of bases not matched to a gene: 14. Germline lookup yields CDR1 MNHEY and CDR2 SVGEGT. The CDR3 runs to 18 residues. CDR3 in amino acids: CASSSIDGTGTRNSPLHF. DNA of the CDR3: TGTGCCAGCAGTTCCATAGACGGGACAGGGACCCGAAATTCACCCCTCCACTTT.

V usage is TRBV7-9 and J usage is TRBJ1-2; D is unresolved. In germline, CDR1 is SEHNR, CDR2 FQNEAQ (reference sequence). Trimming took 4 bases from V and 2 from J, leaving 5 bases between them. The CDR3 spans 12 residues. The CDR3 DNA follows: TGTGCCAGCAGCTCTGTAAACTATGGCTACACCTTC. Amino acids: CASSSVNYGYTF.

The gene calls are TRBV11-2 and TRBJ2-7; D unresolved. This CDR3 has 13 residues. With 2 bases removed from V and 2 bases from J, the gap between germline ends came to 7 bases. Germline V lookup: CDR1 SGHAT, CDR2 FQNNGV. The CDR3 coding sequence is TGTGCCAGCAGCTTACTCCAGACCTACGAGCAGTACTTC. Amino acids: CASSLLQTYEQYF.

This sequence joins TRBV19 and TRBJ1-5; 9 bases agree with TRBD1. The junction had 2 bases not matched to a gene; V was cut back by 3 bases and J by 2 bases. CDR3 length: 15 amino acids. CDR1 and CDR2 (germline): LNHDA, SQIVND (reference sequence). CDR3 sequence: CASSIRDRGNQPQHF. The CDR3 region has the DNA TGTGCCAGTAGTATCCGGGACAGGGGCAATCAGCCCCAGCATTTT.

The chain employs TRBV9 and TRBJ1-5; weak D call: TRBD1 (5 bases). The CDR3 is 14 residues long. V shed 3 bases and J shed 6 bases, with 13 bases lying between them. From germline, CDR1 is SGDLS and CDR2 YYNGEE. CDR3 DNA sequence: TGTGCCAGCAGCGCCGGGGGAGGGAGTCAGCCCCAGCATTTT. It encodes CASSAGGGSQPQHF.

This clone was seen more than once but under ten times. The DNA for the CDR3 is TGTGCCAGCCTTATTTCTAGCGGGGGGTCCTACAATGAGCAGTTCTTC. Its protein is CASLISSGGSYNEQFF. V gene TRBV7-9 combines with J gene TRBJ2-1, with 11 bases matching TRBD2. Unmatched junction bases numbered 7, after V lost 8 bases and J lost 1 base. In germline, CDR1 is SEHNR, CDR2 FQNEAQ (reference sequence). There are 16 residues in the CDR3.

The chain recombines TRBV6-2 or TRBV6-3 with TRBJ2-1; 8 positions agree with TRBD1. With 6 bases clipped from V and 5 bases from J, the junction kept 9 bases outside the gene matches. The CDR3 covers 15 residues. Germline V lookup: CDR1 MNHEY, CDR2 SVGEGT. CDR3 in amino acids: CASSHLGTGHNEQFF. In DNA, the CDR3 is TGTGCCAGCAGCCACCTCGGGACAGGCCACAATGAGCAGTTCTTC.

The sample holds one count of this clone. This chain links TRBV28 with TRBJ2-1; D ambiguous. This CDR3 is built from 12 residues. V lost 1 base and J lost 9, with 7 bases in between. Germline CDR1 and CDR2: MDHEN and SYDVKM. The CDR3 bases are TGTGCCAGCAGTTTATCGGTCTCTGAGCAGTTCTTC. This encodes CASSLSVSEQFF.

The chain is built from TRBV19 and TRBJ2-5; D is unclear. The CDR3 has 13 residues. V was trimmed by 6 bases and J by 4 bases, leaving 12 bases between them. Germline CDR1 LNHDA, CDR2 SQIVND (reference sequence). The CDR3 bases are TGTGCCAGTAGCTATATACCTCCAGAGACCCAGTACTTC. Translating gives CASSYIPPETQYF.

J is TRBJ1-1 and V is TRBV7-2, with D possibly TRBD1 on 5 matching bases. CDR1 and CDR2 from the germline V gene are SGHTA and FQGNSA. V lost 5 bases, J lost 8 bases, and 18 bases lay in between. The CDR3 loop spans 14 amino acids. CDR3 nucleotide sequence: TGTGCCAGCAGCCCGACTTTTACTGACAGCGAAGCTTTCTTT. It specifies CASSPTFTDSEAFF.

The V gene is TRBV11-3, the J gene TRBJ1-6; D perhaps matches TRBD1 (5 bases). Germline loops: CDR1 SGHNT, CDR2 YENEEA. The CDR3 spans 14 residues. Trimming pared 5 bases from V and 7 bases from J, leaving 12 bases between. The CDR3 bases are TGTGCCAGCAGCATCGGCGCAGGGAATTCACCCCTCCACTTT. This sequence encodes CASSIGAGNSPLHF. Looking up the rest from reference TRBV11-3 and TRBJ1-6 gives the full variable domain: EAGVVQSPRYKIIEKKQPVAFWCNPISGHNTLYWYLQNLGQGPELLIRYENEEAVDDSQLPKDRFSAERLKGVDSTLKIQPAELGDSAVYLCASSIGAGNSPLHFGNGTRLTVT.